The 8 T cell receptor beta chains below all came from one sample that was sequenced in a study of control samples from healthy donors and cancer patients. TCRdb's table, derived via immunoSEQ multiplex PCR, lists solely in-frame clones and lacks some. The table records over 150,000 clones, roughly 94% of them present only once. Sequencing was carried out using blood. The source is a man aged 40-49 years in good health.

The genes are TRBV6-2 or TRBV6-3 and TRBJ1-2; maybe TRBD1 (5 bases). The CDR3 runs to 13 residues. Germline V gene lookup returns CDR1 MNHEY and CDR2 SVGEGT. V lost 6 bases, J lost 3 bases, and 11 bases lay in between. The CDR3 DNA sequence: TGTGCCAGCAGCGCCGGGGGATACTATGGCTACACCTTC. Its translation: CASSAGGYYGYTF.

The V and J genes are TRBV7-9 and TRBJ2-7; 7 positions agree with TRBD2. This CDR3 has 16 residues. Germline V gene data show CDR1 as SEHNR and CDR2 as FQNEAQ (reference sequence). The junction had 9 bases not matched to a gene; V was cut back by 4 bases and J by 0 bases. The CDR3 reads CASSSTDGGSSYEQYF. CDR3 coding DNA: TGTGCCAGCAGCTCAACAGACGGGGGGTCCTCCTACGAGCAGTACTTC.

This sequence joins TRBV6-5 and TRBJ1-1, with a tentative D call TRBD1 (5 bases). Germline V gives CDR1 MNHEY, CDR2 SVGAGI. Trimming cost V 2 bases and J 3 bases, with 16 bases left between them. This CDR3 is built from 16 residues. In DNA form, the CDR3 reads TGTGCCAGCAGTTACGCCGCCAGGGTGCCAGACACTGAAGCTTTCTTT. Residues: CASSYAARVPDTEAFF.

The CDR3 reads CAISDTAYEQYF. The CDR3 region has the DNA TGTGCCATCAGTGATACCGCCTACGAGCAGTACTTC. The chain recombines TRBV10-3 with TRBJ2-7; D not resolved. CDR1 and CDR2 (germline): ENHRY, SYGVKD. Trimming removed 3 bases at V and 2 bases at J, with 5 bases between. The CDR3 covers 12 residues.

This rearrangement joins TRBV19 to TRBJ1-5, with D perhaps TRBD1 (5 bases). The germline gives CDR1 LNHDA, CDR2 SQIVND (reference sequence). CDR3 length equals 16 residues. V lost 7 bases, J lost 2 bases, and 18 bases lay in between. The CDR3: CASTAAAGYGNQPQHF. The CDR3 DNA reads TGTGCCAGTACCGCCGCGGCAGGGTACGGCAATCAGCCCCAGCATTTT.

CDR3 in DNA: TGTGCCAGCAGTTACGGGGGGAGCACAGATACGCAGTATTTT. This encodes CASSYGGSTDTQYF. The chain joins TRBV6-6 to TRBJ2-3; D possibly corresponds to TRBD2 (6 bases). Per the germline V gene, CDR1 is MNHNY and CDR2 is SVGAGI (reference sequence). CDR3 size: 14 residues. The V end was cut by 2 bases, the J end by 0 bases, with 6 bases between.

The chain has TRBV29-1 and TRBJ1-4, with unresolved D. Trimming left V 5 bases short and J 8 bases short, with 9 bases between. Germline assignment: CDR1 SQVTM and CDR2 ANQGSEA. The CDR3 consists of 11 residues. The CDR3 loop reads CSVHRNEKLFF. For the CDR3, the DNA is TGCAGCGTTCATCGGAACGAAAAACTGTTTTTT.

V is TRBV24-1 and J is TRBJ2-3; 9 positions match TRBD1. In germline, CDR1 is KGHDR, CDR2 SFDVKD. After removal of 4 bases from V and 5 bases from J, the junction contained 6 bases not matched to a gene. CDR3 length: 15 residues. CDR3 protein: CATSDNRGRIDTQYF. The CDR3 region has the DNA TGTGCCACCAGTGACAACAGGGGGCGAATAGATACGCAGTATTTT.